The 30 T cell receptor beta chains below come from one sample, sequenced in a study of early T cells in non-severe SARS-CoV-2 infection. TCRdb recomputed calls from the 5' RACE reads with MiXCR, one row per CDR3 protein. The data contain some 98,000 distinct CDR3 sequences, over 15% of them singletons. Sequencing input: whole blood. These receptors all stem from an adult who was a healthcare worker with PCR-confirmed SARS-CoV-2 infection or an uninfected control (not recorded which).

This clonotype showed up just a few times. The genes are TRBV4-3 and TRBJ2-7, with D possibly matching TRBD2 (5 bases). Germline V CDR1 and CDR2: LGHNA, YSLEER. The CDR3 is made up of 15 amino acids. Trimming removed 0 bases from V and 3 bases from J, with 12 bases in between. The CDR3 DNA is TGCGCCAGCAGCCAAGATCCGAGCGCGGGCTACGAGCAGTACTTC. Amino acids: CASSQDPSAGYEQYF.

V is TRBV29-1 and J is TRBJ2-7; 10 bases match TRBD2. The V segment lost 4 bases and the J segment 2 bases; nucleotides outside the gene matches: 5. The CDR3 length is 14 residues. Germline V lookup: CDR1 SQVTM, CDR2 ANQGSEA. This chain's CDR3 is CSVGLAGGPYEQYF. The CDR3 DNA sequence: TGCAGCGTTGGATTAGCGGGAGGTCCCTACGAGCAGTACTTC.

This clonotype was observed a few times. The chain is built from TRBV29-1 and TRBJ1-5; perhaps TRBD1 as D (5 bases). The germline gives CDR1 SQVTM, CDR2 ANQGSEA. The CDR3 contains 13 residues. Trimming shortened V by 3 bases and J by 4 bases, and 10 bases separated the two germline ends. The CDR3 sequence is CSVDWGNNQPQHF. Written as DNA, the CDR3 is TGCAGCGTTGATTGGGGCAATAATCAGCCCCAGCATTTT.

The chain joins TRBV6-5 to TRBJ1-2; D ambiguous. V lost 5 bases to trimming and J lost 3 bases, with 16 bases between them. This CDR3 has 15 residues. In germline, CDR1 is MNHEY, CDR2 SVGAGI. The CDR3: CASSKSGRSYYGYTF. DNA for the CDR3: TGTGCCAGCAGTAAATCCGGACGGAGCTACTATGGCTACACCTTC.

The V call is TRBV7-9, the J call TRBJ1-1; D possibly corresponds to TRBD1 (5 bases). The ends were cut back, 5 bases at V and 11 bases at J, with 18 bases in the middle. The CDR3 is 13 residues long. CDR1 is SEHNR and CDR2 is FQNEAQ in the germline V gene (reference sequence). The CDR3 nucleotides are TGTGCCAGCAGCCCGCGGGACCCTACGTGGGCTTTCTTT. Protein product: CASSPRDPTWAFF.

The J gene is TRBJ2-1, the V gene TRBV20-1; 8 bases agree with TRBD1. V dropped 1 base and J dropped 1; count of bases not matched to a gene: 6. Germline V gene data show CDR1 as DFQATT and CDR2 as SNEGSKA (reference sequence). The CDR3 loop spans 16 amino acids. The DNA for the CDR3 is TGCAGTGCTAGAGCCTCGGACAGGGAATCCTACAATGAGCAGTTCTTC. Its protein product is CSARASDRESYNEQFF.

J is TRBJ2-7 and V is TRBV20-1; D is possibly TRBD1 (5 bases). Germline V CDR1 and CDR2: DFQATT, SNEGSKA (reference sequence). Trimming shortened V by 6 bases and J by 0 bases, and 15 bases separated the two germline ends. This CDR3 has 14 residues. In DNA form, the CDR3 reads TGCAGTGCCTTAGGGGATTCAAGCTCCTACGAGCAGTACTTC. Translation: CSALGDSSSYEQYF.

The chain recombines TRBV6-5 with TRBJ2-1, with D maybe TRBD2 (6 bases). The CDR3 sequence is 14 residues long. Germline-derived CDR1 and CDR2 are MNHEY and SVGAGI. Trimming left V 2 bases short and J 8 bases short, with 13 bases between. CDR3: CASSYVGGRYEQFF. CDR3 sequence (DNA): TGTGCCAGCAGTTACGTCGGGGGACGGTATGAGCAGTTCTTC.

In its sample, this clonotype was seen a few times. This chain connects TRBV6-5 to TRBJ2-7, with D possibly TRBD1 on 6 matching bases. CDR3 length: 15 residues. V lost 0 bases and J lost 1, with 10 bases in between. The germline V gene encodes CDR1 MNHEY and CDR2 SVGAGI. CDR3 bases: TGTGCCAGCAGTTACTCCGGGACATTATCCTACGAGCAGTACTTC. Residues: CASSYSGTLSYEQYF.

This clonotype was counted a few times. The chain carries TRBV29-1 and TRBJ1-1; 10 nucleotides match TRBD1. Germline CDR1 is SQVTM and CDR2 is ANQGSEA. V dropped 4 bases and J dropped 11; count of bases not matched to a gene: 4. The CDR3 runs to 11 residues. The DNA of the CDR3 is TGCAGCGTTGGGACAGGGGGTAAGGCTTTCTTT. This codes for CSVGTGGKAFF.

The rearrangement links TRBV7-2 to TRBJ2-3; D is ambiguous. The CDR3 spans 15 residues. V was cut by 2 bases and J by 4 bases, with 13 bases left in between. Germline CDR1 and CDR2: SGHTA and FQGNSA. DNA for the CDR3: TGTGCCAGCAGCTTAAACACCCCCCCCGCAGATACGCAGTATTTT. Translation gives CASSLNTPPADTQYF.

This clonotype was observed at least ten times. CDR3 amino acids: CSVRTGVSPLHF. The CDR3 DNA reads as TGCAGCGTTCGTACGGGCGTTTCACCCCTCCACTTT. V usage is TRBV29-1 and J usage is TRBJ1-6; D call uncertain. With 5 bases removed from V and 9 bases from J, the gap between germline ends came to 11 bases. Germline V gives CDR1 SQVTM, CDR2 ANQGSEA. The CDR3 is made up of 12 amino acids.

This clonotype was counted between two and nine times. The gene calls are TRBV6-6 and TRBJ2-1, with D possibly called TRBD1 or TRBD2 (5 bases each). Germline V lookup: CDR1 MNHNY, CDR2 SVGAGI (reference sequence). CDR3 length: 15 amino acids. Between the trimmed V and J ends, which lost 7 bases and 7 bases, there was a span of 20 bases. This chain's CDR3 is CASISPGTRKNEQFF. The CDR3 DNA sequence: TGTGCCAGCATCTCACCCGGGACCAGAAAGAATGAGCAGTTCTTC.

CDR3 in amino acids: CASGLTQENTGELFF. The CDR3 nucleotides read TGTGCTAGTGGTTTGACCCAGGAGAACACCGGGGAGCTGTTTTTT. The chain carries TRBV12-5 and TRBJ2-2; D not certain. The CDR3 extends over 15 amino acids. Trimming took 2 bases from V and 1 from J, leaving 8 bases between them. The V gene's germline CDR1 is LGHNT and CDR2 FRNRAP. The full variable domain, in which reference TRBV12-5 and TRBJ2-2 provide the parts outside the CDR3, is DARVTQTPRHKVTEMGQEVTMRCQPILGHNTVFWYRQTMMQGLELLAYFRNRAPLDDSGMPKDRFSAEMPDATLATLKIQPSEPRDSAVYFCASGLTQENTGELFFGEGSRLTVL.

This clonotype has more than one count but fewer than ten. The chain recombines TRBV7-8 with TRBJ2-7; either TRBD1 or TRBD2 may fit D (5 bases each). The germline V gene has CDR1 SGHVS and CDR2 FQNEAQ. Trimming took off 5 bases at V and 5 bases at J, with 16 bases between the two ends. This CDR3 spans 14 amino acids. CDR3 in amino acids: CASSEDIGMDEQYF. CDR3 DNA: TGTGCCAGCAGCGAGGACATCGGGATGGACGAGCAGTACTTC.

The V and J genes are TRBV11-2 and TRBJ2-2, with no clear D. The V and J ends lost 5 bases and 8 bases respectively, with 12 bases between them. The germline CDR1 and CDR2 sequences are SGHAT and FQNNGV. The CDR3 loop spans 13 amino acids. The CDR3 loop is CASSRNYRGELFF. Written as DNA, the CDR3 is TGTGCCAGCAGCCGAAACTACCGGGGGGAGCTGTTTTTT.

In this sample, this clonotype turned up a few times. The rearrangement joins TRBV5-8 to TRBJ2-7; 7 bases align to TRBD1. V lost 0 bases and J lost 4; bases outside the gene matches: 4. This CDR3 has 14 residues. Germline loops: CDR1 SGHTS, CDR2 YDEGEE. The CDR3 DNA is TGTGCCAGCAGCTTGGCTGACAGGGTTTACGAGCAGTACTTC. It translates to CASSLADRVYEQYF.

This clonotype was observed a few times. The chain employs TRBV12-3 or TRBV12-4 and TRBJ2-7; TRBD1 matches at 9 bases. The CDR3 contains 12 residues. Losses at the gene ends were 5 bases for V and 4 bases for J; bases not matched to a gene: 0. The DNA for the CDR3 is TGTGCCAGCAGTGACAGGGGGTACGAGCAGTACTTC. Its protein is CASSDRGYEQYF.

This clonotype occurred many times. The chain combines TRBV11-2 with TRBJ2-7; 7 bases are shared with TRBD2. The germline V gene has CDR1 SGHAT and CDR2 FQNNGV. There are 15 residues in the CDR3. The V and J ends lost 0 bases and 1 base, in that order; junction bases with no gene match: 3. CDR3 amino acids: CASSLEAGLSYEQYF. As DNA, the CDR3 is TGTGCCAGCAGCTTAGAAGCGGGACTTTCCTACGAGCAGTACTTC.

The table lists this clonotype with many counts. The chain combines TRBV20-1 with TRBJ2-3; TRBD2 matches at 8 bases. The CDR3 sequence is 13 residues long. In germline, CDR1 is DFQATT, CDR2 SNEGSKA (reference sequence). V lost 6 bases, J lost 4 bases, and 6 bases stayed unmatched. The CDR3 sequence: CSAFSGTSDTQYF. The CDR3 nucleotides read TGCAGTGCCTTTAGCGGGACTTCAGATACGCAGTATTTT.

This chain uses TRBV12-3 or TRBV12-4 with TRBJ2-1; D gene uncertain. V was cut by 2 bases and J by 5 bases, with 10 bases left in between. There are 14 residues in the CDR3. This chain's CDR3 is CASSLLGQDNEQFF. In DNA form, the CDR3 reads TGTGCCAGCAGTTTACTGGGTCAAGACAATGAGCAGTTCTTC.

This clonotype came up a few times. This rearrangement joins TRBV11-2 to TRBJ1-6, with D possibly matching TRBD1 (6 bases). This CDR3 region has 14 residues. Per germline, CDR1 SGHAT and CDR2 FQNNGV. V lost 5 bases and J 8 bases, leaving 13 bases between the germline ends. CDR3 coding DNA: TGTGCCAGCAGCCCGGGGGCAAGTGATTCACCCCTCCACTTT. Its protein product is CASSPGASDSPLHF. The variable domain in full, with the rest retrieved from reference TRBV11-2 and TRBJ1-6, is EAGVAQSPRYKIIEKRQSVAFWCNPISGHATLYWYQQILGQGPKLLIQFQNNGVVDDSQLPKDRFSAERLKGVDSTLKIQPAKLEDSAVYLCASSPGASDSPLHFGNGTRLTVT.

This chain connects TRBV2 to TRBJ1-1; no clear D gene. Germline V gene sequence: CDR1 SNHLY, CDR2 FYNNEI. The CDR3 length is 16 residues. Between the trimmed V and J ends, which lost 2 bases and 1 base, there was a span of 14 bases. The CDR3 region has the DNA TGTGCCAGCAGTGAAACAACGGTCGGGGAGAACACTGAAGCTTTCTTT. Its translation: CASSETTVGENTEAFF.

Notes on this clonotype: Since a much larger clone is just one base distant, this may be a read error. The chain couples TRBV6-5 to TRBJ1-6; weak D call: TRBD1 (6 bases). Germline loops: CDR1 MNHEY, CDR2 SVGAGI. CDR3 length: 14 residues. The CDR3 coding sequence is TGTGCCAGCAGCCGGGGGCGCTGGGTTTCACGCCTCCACTTT. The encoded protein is CASSRGRWVSRLHF.

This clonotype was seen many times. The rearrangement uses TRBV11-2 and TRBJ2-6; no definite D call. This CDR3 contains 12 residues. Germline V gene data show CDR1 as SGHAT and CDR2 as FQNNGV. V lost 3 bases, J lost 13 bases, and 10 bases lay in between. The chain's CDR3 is CASSLSRQVLTF. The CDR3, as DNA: TGTGCCAGCAGCTTGAGTCGCCAGGTCCTGACTTTC. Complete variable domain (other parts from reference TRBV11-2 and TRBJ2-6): EAGVAQSPRYKIIEKRQSVAFWCNPISGHATLYWYQQILGQGPKLLIQFQNNGVVDDSQLPKDRFSAERLKGVDSTLKIQPAKLEDSAVYLCASSLSRQVLTFGAGSRLTVL.

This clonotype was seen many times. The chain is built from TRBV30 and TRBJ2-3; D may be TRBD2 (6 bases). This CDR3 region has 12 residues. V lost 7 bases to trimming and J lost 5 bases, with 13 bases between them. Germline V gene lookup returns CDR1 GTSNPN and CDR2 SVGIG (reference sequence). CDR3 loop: CASTAGLDTQYF. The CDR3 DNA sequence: TGTGCCTCCACCGCGGGACTAGATACGCAGTATTTT.

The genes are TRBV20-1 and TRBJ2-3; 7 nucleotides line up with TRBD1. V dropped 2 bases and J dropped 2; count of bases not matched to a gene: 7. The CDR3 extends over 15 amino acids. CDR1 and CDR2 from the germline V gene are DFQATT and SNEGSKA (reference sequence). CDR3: CSARQQGFITDTQYF. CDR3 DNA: TGCAGTGCTAGACAACAGGGGTTTATCACAGATACGCAGTATTTT.

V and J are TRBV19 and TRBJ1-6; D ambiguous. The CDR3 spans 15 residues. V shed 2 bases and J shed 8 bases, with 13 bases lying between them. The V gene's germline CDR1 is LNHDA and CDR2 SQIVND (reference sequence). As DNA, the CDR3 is TGTGCCAGTAGTATACGAGGATCCCTTTATTCACCCCTCCACTTT. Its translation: CASSIRGSLYSPLHF.

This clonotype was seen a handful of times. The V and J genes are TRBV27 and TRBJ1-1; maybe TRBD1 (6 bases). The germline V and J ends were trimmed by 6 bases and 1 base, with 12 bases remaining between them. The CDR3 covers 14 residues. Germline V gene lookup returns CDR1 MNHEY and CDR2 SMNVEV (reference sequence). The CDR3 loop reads CASSSGVSNTEAFF. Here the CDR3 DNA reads TGTGCCAGCAGCTCAGGGGTTTCGAACACTGAAGCTTTCTTT.

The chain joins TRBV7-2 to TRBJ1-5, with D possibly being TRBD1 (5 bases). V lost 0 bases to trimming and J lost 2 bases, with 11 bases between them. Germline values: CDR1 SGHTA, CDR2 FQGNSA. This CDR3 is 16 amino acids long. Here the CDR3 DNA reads TGTGCCAGCAGCTTAGCGGAGGGAGGGGGCAATCAGCCCCAGCATTTT. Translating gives CASSLAEGGGNQPQHF.